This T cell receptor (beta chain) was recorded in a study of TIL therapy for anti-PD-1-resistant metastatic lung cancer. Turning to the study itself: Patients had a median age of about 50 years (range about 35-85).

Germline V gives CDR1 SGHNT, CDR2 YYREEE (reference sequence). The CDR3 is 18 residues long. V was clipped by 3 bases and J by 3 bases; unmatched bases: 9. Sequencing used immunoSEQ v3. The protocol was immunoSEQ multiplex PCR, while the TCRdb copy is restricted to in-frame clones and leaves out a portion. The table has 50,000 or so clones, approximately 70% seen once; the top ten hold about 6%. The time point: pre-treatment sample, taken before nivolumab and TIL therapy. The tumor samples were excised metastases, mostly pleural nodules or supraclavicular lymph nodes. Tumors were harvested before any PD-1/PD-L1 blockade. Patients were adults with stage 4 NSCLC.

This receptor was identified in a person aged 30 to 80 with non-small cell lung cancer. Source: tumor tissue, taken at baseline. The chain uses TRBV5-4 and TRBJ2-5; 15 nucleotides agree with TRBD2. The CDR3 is CASSSGLAGGGPKETQYF. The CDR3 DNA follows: TGTGCCAGCAGCTCCGGACTAGCGGGGGGGGGTCCAAAAGAGACCCAGTACTTC.